The sequence of this T cell receptor beta chain was determined in a study of shared clonotypes between healthy human individuals (dated by TCRdb to about 2020). About the full investigation: The cohort comprised two women and a few men aged 18 to 49 years. For each donor, CD4 naive and CD4 memory were each given three plates, CD8 naive was given two plates, and CD8 memory was given one plate. Blood TCR repertoires of five healthy adults were deeply sequenced to estimate repertoire size and the extent of clonotype sharing between individuals. To increase sequencing depth and limit assay-specific biases, TCR repertoire library preparation and sequencing were carried out by different laboratories using diverse techniques. Leukapheresis yielded between about 0.9 and 9.5 billion PBMCs per donor. What the study reported, not specific to this receptor: Sampling was restricted to blood, and TCR repertoires in tissue are likely to differ from TCR repertoires in blood. Pairwise subsampling indicated that sequencing depth was expected to affect the degree of clonotype sharing among donors. Incomplete sequencing was indicated by rarefaction of sorted-subset datasets, despite the large sequencing depth. Estimated clonotype richness was generally larger for naive than for memory subsets. The small number of donors limited the genetic and exposure-history diversity represented. Compared with non-shared clonotypes, clonotypes shared by all four sorted-subset donors had higher generation probabilities. Across a few donors, approximately 5% of naive CD4, 3.5% of naive CD8, about 2% of memory CD4, and 0.3% to 0.45% of memory CD8 clonotypes were shared.

Using the deep immunoSEQ assay, TCR CDR3 regions were amplified from genomic DNA by multiplex PCR. Genomic DNA extracted from each cell subset was distributed evenly over all wells of several immunoSEQ 96-well plates, and each plate served as one replicate. For sorted subsets, around 200 ng genomic DNA, equal to tens of thousands of T cell genomes, was loaded into each replicate PCR. Purified libraries were quantified with a Qubit 3.0 fluorometer, sized on a Bioanalyzer 2100, and re-quantified with the KAPA Library Quantification kit. Every immunoSEQ 96-well plate was sequenced on a separate single-read 150-cycle Illumina NextSeq 550 flow cell. The original methods were these. Because the immunoSEQ output included only junctional sequences and no quality scores, the filtering could not be the same as the filtering used for full-length reads. Sequences were annotated with PyIR, a Python wrapper for IgBLAST v1.9, using IMGT germline references to assign V/J genes and CDR3. Any read was removed if the V/J assignment was weak (E-value above 1e-6), the CDR3 was missing, or the read contained stop codons, out-of-frame junctions, or ambiguous translated residues. V3J clonotypes were defined by identical inferred V gene, J gene, and CDR3 amino acid sequence. Percentage overlap between repertoires was calculated by dividing the number of shared unique clonotypes by the size of the smaller repertoire. Repertoire richness was assessed with RTK rarefaction, the Chao1 estimator, and Recon v2.1 estimates of unobserved clonotypes. Generation probabilities for all TCRbeta clonotypes obtained by the gDNA method from a few donors were computed using OLGA. This immuneACCESS table, as held by TCRdb, lists in-frame sequences with V and J called but not all clones. Of the missing ones, under half trace to an unresolved V gene in checked studies; the others have no known cause. The DNA was the basis for D and trimming; V, J and clone size are from that table. The sample records about 960,000 clones, 76% of which are singletons. The ten largest clones capture nearly 1.5% of the sample.

Trimming at the junction amounts to 6 bases on V and 0 bases on J, and the germline ends lie 6 bases apart. The CDR3 goes from the cysteine to the phenylalanine over 13 residues. The only DNA kept is the CDR3, 39 bases in frame from the first base. The CDR1 and CDR2 encoded by the germline V gene are SNHLY and FYNNEI. The donors were healthy, HIV-negative adults who had no recently reported acute infections or vaccinations. Every donor was a Caucasian adult living in Nashville, Tennessee, USA. CD4+ T cells were enriched by magnetic negative selection, after which naive cells were positively selected on CD45RA and the negative fraction was taken as the memory subset. Blood was obtained by leukapheresis, after which PBMCs were separated by Ficoll-Histopaque density gradient centrifugation and cryopreserved in liquid nitrogen vapor phase. Analytical flow cytometry was used to check the purity and quantity of every magnetically sorted T cell population. Genomic DNA was isolated from every sorted fraction and measured by UV absorbance on a Nanodrop 2000c.

The sample holds a few counts of this clone. The target of this receptor is not known. No much larger clone exists at a distance of one base, and base qualities are not known. The TCR originated in a man in his late teens or twenties in good health. This chain is built from TRBV2 and TRBJ1-3; the D gene cannot be resolved reliably. Sequencing was carried out using memory CD4+ T cells sorted from blood. The sample's cell subset or site, from its label and the paper: CD45RA-negative fraction. The CDR3 reads CASRANSGNTIYF. The DNA sequence is TGTGCCAGCAGGGCCAACTCTGGAAACACCATATATTTT. With the rest looked up from the reference TRBV2 and TRBJ1-3 genes rather than sequenced, the full variable domain is EPEVTQTPSHQVTQMGQEVILRCVPISNHLYFYWYRQILGQKVEFLVSFYNNEISEKSEIFDDQFSVERPDGSNFTLKIRSTKLEDSAMYFCASRANSGNTIYFGEGSWLTVV.